What follows are 20 T cell receptor beta chains derived from one specimen sequenced in a study of Graves' ophthalmopathy and Graves' hyperthyroidism (dated by TCRdb to 2016 to 2019). The reads were generated on an Illumina HiSeq 2000. For repertoire sequencing, the TCR beta CDR3 regions were amplified from RNA transcripts. The first round was an RT-PCR using HTBI primers with the Qiagen OneStep RT-PCR kit, and this first round was followed by a second-round multiplex PCR, then size selection and purification. Starting from the raw public reads, TCRdb applied fastp trimming at Q25, assembled clones with MiXCR and retained in-frame beta chains. Identical CDR3 proteins give one entry, which carries the most common genes and DNA. Counted in this sample were around 670,000 distinct CDR3 sequences; roughly two fifths of them appeared once. Approximately 46% of the sample comes from the top ten. Sequencing input: peripheral blood. The receptors originated from an adult man with Graves' ophthalmopathy.

This chain joins TRBV25-1 and TRBJ1-4; D perhaps matches TRBD1 (5 bases). Deletions cut 6 bases from V and 1 base from J, with 15 bases between. CDR3 length: 16 residues. Germline CDR1 and CDR2: MGHDK and SYGVNS. The CDR3 sequence: CASSRPGRGTNEKLFF. The CDR3 DNA sequence: TGTGCCAGCAGCAGACCAGGGAGAGGAACTAATGAAAAACTGTTTTTT.

This clonotype was found a few times. This rearrangement joins TRBV7-9 to TRBJ1-1; 7 nucleotides align to TRBD1. Germline V gives CDR1 SEHNR, CDR2 FQNEAQ (reference sequence). This CDR3 spans 15 amino acids. V shed 2 bases and J 3 bases; nucleotides not matched to a gene: 6. The CDR3 spells CASSLPGQRDTEAFF. The DNA of the CDR3 is TGTGCCAGCAGCTTACCGGGACAGAGAGACACTGAAGCTTTCTTT.

This clonotype was observed once. This chain links TRBV29-1 with TRBJ2-1; 7 bases match TRBD1. V lost 7 bases and J lost 3; bases outside the gene matches: 12. CDR1 and CDR2 (germline): SQVTM, ANQGSEA. This CDR3 has 15 residues. The CDR3 region has the DNA TGCAGCGACACACCCACAGGGGATGTCTACAATGAGCAGTTCTTC. As protein: CSDTPTGDVYNEQFF.

The chain links TRBV15 to TRBJ1-2; D is undetermined. CDR1 and CDR2 (germline): LNHNV, YYDKDF (reference sequence). With 0 bases removed from V and 7 bases from J, the gap between germline ends came to 0 bases. CDR3 length: 10 amino acids. CDR3 sequence reads: CATSRDGYTF. The CDR3 nucleotides are TGTGCCACCAGCAGAGATGGCTACACCTTC.

This clonotype turned up a few times. DNA of the CDR3: TGTGCCATCAGTGCGAGACGAGGAATGAACACCGGGGAGCTGTTTTTT. Translated: CAISARRGMNTGELFF. The J gene is TRBJ2-2, the V gene TRBV10-3, with no clear D. CDR3 size: 16 residues. Germline loops: CDR1 ENHRY, CDR2 SYGVKD. V gave up 4 bases and J gave up 1 base, with 13 bases separating them.

The V call is TRBV6-1, the J call TRBJ2-7; the D is unclear. In germline, CDR1 is MNHNS, CDR2 SASEGT. There are 16 residues in the CDR3. V was trimmed by 2 bases and J by 0 bases, leaving 14 bases between them. The chain's CDR3 is CASSERWTKSSYEQYF. Written as DNA, the CDR3 is TGTGCCAGCAGTGAAAGATGGACCAAATCCTCCTACGAGCAGTACTTC.

This sequence joins TRBV20-1 and TRBJ2-5, with TRBD2 matching over 7 bases. J gave up 4 bases and V 1 base, and 9 bases lay outside the gene matches. The CDR3 covers 15 residues. CDR1 is DFQATT and CDR2 is SNEGSKA in the germline V gene (reference sequence). CDR3 coding DNA: TGCAGTGCTAGAGGGGCTGGGGGGGGTAGAGAGACCCAGTACTTC. Protein: CSARGAGGGRETQYF.

This chain uses TRBV20-1 with TRBJ2-5; 11 nucleotides align to TRBD2. The germline CDR1 and CDR2 sequences are DFQATT and SNEGSKA (reference sequence). This CDR3 has 16 amino acids. Trimming removed 3 bases from V and 2 bases from J; junction bases left unmatched: 8. The CDR3 region has the DNA TGCAGTGCTAGCAACCCTAGCGGGGGGAAACAAGAGACCCAGTACTTC. Translating it yields CSASNPSGGKQETQYF.

This clonotype has ten or more counts. V usage is TRBV2 and J usage is TRBJ2-7; the match to TRBD1 covers 7 bases. Germline assignment: CDR1 SNHLY and CDR2 FYNNEI. This CDR3 is 13 amino acids long. The V and J ends lost 3 bases and 3 bases, in that order; junction bases with no gene match: 2. CDR3 loop: CASSEGTDYEQYF. CDR3 nucleotides: TGTGCCAGCAGTGAGGGGACAGACTACGAGCAGTACTTC.

With regard to this clonotype: Possible read error: a much larger clone is one base away. The gene calls are TRBV7-9 and TRBJ2-5, with D perhaps TRBD2 (6 bases). Germline CDR1 and CDR2: SEHNR and FQNEAQ (reference sequence). CDR3 size: 13 residues. The CDR3 nucleotides read TGTGCCAGCAGCGCAGGGCGACGGGAGACCCAGCACTTC. As protein: CASSAGRRETQHF.

The rearrangement joins TRBV25-1 to TRBJ2-2; TRBD2 might be the D (5 bases). V lost 5 bases and J 6 bases, leaving 22 bases between the germline ends. The CDR3 spans 17 residues. CDR1 and CDR2 from the germline V gene are MGHDK and SYGVNS. The CDR3 DNA sequence: TGTGCCAGCAGTTTTGAGGACGGGGTGTCTTTTTCCGGGGAGCTGTTTTTT. Translation gives CASSFEDGVSFSGELFF.

There are a few counts of this clonotype. This chain links TRBV2 with TRBJ2-5; 7 bases match TRBD2. The CDR3 runs to 13 residues. Germline V gene sequence: CDR1 SNHLY, CDR2 FYNNEI. CDR3 DNA: TGTGCTAGAGTGACAGCGGGGCAGGAGACCCAGTACTTC. Translating it yields CARVTAGQETQYF.

This clonotype was seen a few times. This chain joins TRBV20-1 and TRBJ1-5; no definite D call. Per the germline V gene, CDR1 is DFQATT and CDR2 is SNEGSKA (reference sequence). V lost 5 bases and J 6 bases, leaving 14 bases between the germline ends. The CDR3 is 13 residues long. The CDR3 DNA reads TGCAGTGCTCCCGGTCGGTCAAGTCAGCCCCAGCATTTT. Amino acid sequence: CSAPGRSSQPQHF.

The sample holds many counts of this clonotype. The J gene is TRBJ1-6, the V gene TRBV7-2; TRBD1 is a possible D gene (6 bases). From germline, CDR1 is SGHTA and CDR2 FQGNSA. Trimming removed 5 bases at V and 9 bases at J, with 17 bases between. The CDR3 contains 15 residues. In nucleotides, the CDR3 is TGTGCCAGCAGCCCCGGGGGCGTAGGGAGTTCACCCCTCCACTTT. Encoded protein: CASSPGGVGSSPLHF.

This clonotype was found a few times. The V and J genes are TRBV25-1 and TRBJ1-2; 8 nucleotides align to TRBD1. The junction had 9 bases not matched to a gene; V was cut back by 8 bases and J by 4 bases. CDR1 is MGHDK and CDR2 is SYGVNS in the germline V gene. The CDR3 is 14 residues long. The CDR3 region is CASRETGGAYGYTF. DNA of the CDR3: TGTGCCAGCCGGGAAACAGGGGGGGCCTATGGCTACACCTTC.

This clonotype appeared many times. The gene calls are TRBV11-2 and TRBJ2-7; 8 nucleotides agree with TRBD1. The CDR3 spans 14 residues. V lost 5 bases, J lost 3 bases, and 6 bases stayed unmatched. Germline V gives CDR1 SGHAT, CDR2 FQNNGV. CDR3 in DNA: TGTGCCAGCAGCGAGACACAGGGGGTCTACGAGCAGTACTTC. This codes for CASSETQGVYEQYF. The full variable domain, completed using reference TRBV11-2 and TRBJ2-7, is EAGVAQSPRYKIIEKRQSVAFWCNPISGHATLYWYQQILGQGPKLLIQFQNNGVVDDSQLPKDRFSAERLKGVDSTLKIQPAKLEDSAVYLCASSETQGVYEQYFGPGTRLTVT.

The chain has TRBV29-1 and TRBJ2-3; weak D call: TRBD2 (7 bases). The CDR3 totals 16 residues. V was trimmed by 0 bases and J by 2 bases, leaving 15 bases between them. Germline-derived CDR1 and CDR2 are SQVTM and ANQGSEA. CDR3 in DNA: TGCAGCGTTGAAGATCTAGGGGGGAGGGCCACAGATACGCAGTATTTT. Translated, it gives CSVEDLGGRATDTQYF.

There are a few counts of this clonotype. CDR3 loop: CASSLLAGQSPSYGYTF. The DNA for the CDR3 is TGTGCCAGCAGCTTATTAGCCGGGCAGAGTCCCTCCTATGGCTACACCTTC. The chain links TRBV7-9 to TRBJ1-2; no definite D call. The CDR3 runs to 17 residues. Trimming took 2 bases from V and 4 from J, leaving 20 bases between them. Germline V CDR1 and CDR2: SEHNR, FQNEAQ (reference sequence).

The chain has TRBV29-1 and TRBJ2-7; 8 positions agree with TRBD2. CDR3 size: 12 residues. The V and J ends lost 1 base and 6 bases, in that order; junction bases with no gene match: 2. Germline loops: CDR1 SQVTM, CDR2 ANQGSEA. Written as DNA, the CDR3 is TGCAGCGTTGAAGGCGGGGGGTTCGAGCAGTACTTC. This encodes CSVEGGGFEQYF.

There are a few counts of this clonotype. The chain recombines TRBV4-3 with TRBJ1-1; D uncertain. This CDR3 comprises 15 residues. Trimming left V 4 bases short and J 4 bases short, with 16 bases between. Germline values: CDR1 LGHNA, CDR2 YSLEER. CDR3 loop: CASSLTTGEVTEAFF. DNA for the CDR3: TGCGCCAGCAGCCTCACGACTGGGGAGGTCACTGAAGCTTTCTTT.